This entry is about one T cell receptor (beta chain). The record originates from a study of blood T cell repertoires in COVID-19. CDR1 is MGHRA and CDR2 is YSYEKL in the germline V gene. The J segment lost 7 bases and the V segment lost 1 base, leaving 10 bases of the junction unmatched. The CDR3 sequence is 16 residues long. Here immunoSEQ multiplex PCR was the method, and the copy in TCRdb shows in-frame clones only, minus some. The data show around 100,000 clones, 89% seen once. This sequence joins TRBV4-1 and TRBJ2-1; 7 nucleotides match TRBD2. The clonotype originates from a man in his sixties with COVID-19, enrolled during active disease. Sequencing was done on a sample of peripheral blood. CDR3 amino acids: CASSQVGREGENEQFF. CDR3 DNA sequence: TGCGCCAGCAGCCAAGTTGGCAGGGAGGGCGAAAATGAGCAGTTCTTC.